This paragraph covers one TCR beta chain sequence. The antigen is unknown. The template, around 540 ng total RNA, yielded TCR beta cDNA made with a constant-region primer. Three rounds of nested multiplex PCR with slightly modified ARM-PCR produced TCR beta libraries. TRBV1-TRBV30 forward primers and a C-beta reverse primer were used in the first two PCR rounds, which each ran for approximately 11 cycles. TCRdb redid the calling of the multiplex PCR reads with MiXCR, one entry per CDR3 protein. The repertoire holds about 23,000 distinct CDR3 sequences, with roughly three quarters as singletons. In germline, CDR1 is SEHNR, CDR2 FQNEAQ (reference sequence). This CDR3 is built from 17 residues. V lost 3 bases to trimming and J lost 8 bases, with 22 bases between them. The sample is drawn from a study of tumor-infiltrating lymphocytes in primary liver carcinoma. For the study at large: The patients included men and women who were aged 30 to 69 years. Tumors, staged T1-T3 N0M0, spanned about 4 to 11 cm.

From unsorted bulk tissue weighing about 20-32 mg, DNA and RNA were co-extracted. Study outcomes and limitations: About 7-25% of top clones, no more, were shared by all five regions. Tumor-adjacent and tumor-blood pairs displayed less overlap than did pairs of tumor regions.

V is TRBV7-9 and J is TRBJ1-4; D is uncertain. The source of this sequence is a woman under 40 with primary liver carcinoma and hepatitis B virus infection. Material for sequencing was liver tumor tissue from sampling region 5. This sample's subset: tumor region T5, tumor centre. The CDR3 region is CASSFNILGSSDEKLFF. In nucleotides, the CDR3 is TGTGCCAGCAGCTTCAACATCCTAGGGAGTTCGGACGAAAAACTGTTTTTT.